The source of this TCR beta chain is a study of blood T cells in healthy people across ages. As concerns this clonotype: What it recognizes is unknown.

General study results and limits: The unknown donor CMV status may have confounded expanded clonotype changes.

The donors, healthy Caucasians from Russia, were aged 6 to 90. Trimming shortened V by 6 bases and J by 10 bases, and 11 bases separated the two germline ends. The length of the CDR3 is 11 residues. Per germline, CDR1 MNHNS and CDR2 SASEGT. A J-beta primer mix and a sample-barcoded 5' primer were used in a second PCR of roughly 6 to 11 cycles. MiXCR, run by TCRdb on the 5' RACE reads, gives a single entry per CDR3 protein. The sample contains around 800,000 distinct CDR3 sequences, 20% to 30% of which appear only once. The same sample was also used in a study of T cells of mothers and their children. As that study records: The study found slightly higher but non-significant overlap in related versus unrelated mother-child pairs.

This TCR was sampled from a boy aged 10-17 years in good health. The specimen sequenced was blood. This rearrangement joins TRBV6-1 to TRBJ2-3; D may correspond to TRBD1 or TRBD2 (5 bases each). CDR3 amino acids: CASRGQGAQYF. The CDR3 coding sequence is TGTGCCAGCAGGGGGCAGGGAGCGCAGTATTTT.